The 4 T cell receptor beta chains presented below share a single source sample, sequenced in a study of OX40 agonist ivuxolimab in advanced cancers. Sequencing was performed with immunoSEQ multiplex PCR; in TCRdb, only in-frame clones are kept and a portion is missing. Here the sample spans tens of thousands of clones, about 82% being singletons. Sequenced here: CD4+ or CD8+ T cells sorted from blood, sampled in a trial of the OX40 agonist ivuxolimab. The source of these receptors is an adult with an advanced solid tumor such as melanoma, head and neck, liver or kidney cancer.

In DNA form, the CDR3 reads TGTGCCAGCAGCTTCCGGGAGCTTAAAAACATTCAGTACTTC. It translates to CASSFRELKNIQYF. The chain has TRBV7-9 and TRBJ2-4; TRBD2 might be the D (6 bases). Germline V CDR1 and CDR2: SEHNR, FQNEAQ (reference sequence). The CDR3 sequence is 14 residues long. The germline V and J ends were trimmed by 3 bases and 4 bases, with 10 bases remaining between them.

This clone showed up just once. The chain recombines TRBV10-3 with TRBJ2-1, with 15 bases lining up with TRBD2. Trimming cost V 4 bases and J 0 bases; bases outside gene matches: 7. Germline V lookup: CDR1 ENHRY, CDR2 SYGVKD. This CDR3 is 19 amino acids long. CDR3 DNA sequence: TGTGCCATCAGTGGGGGGACTAGCGGGAGGCCCGGCTCCTACAATGAGCAGTTCTTC. It translates to CAISGGTSGRPGSYNEQFF.

The chain carries TRBV7-8 and TRBJ2-3; 8 bases line up with TRBD2. Germline V gives CDR1 SGHVS, CDR2 FQNEAQ. V gave up 5 bases and J gave up 1 base; unmatched junction bases: 11. The CDR3 sequence is 17 residues long. In DNA form, the CDR3 reads TGTGCCAGCAGCCCGATGGTCGGGAGGGCGGGCACAGATACGCAGTATTTT. It codes for CASSPMVGRAGTDTQYF.

The CDR3 sequence is CASSPPLANTGELFF. The DNA for the CDR3 is TGCGCCAGCAGCCCACCCCTAGCGAACACCGGGGAGCTGTTTTTT. The genes are TRBV5-1 and TRBJ2-2; the D is unclear. The CDR3 totals 15 residues. Trimming took 4 bases from V and 0 from J, leaving 10 bases between them. Germline V gene lookup returns CDR1 SGHRS and CDR2 YFSETQ.